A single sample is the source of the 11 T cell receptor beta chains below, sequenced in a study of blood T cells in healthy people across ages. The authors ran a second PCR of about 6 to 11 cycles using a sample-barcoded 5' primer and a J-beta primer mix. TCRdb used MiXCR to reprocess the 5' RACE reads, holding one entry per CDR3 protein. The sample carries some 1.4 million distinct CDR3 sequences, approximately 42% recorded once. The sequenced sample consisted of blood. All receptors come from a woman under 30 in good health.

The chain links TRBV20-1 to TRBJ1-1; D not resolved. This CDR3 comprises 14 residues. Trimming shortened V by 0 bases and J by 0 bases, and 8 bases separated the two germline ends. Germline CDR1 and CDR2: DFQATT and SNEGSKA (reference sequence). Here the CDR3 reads CSAREAAMNTEAFF. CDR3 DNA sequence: TGCAGTGCTAGAGAGGCAGCGATGAACACTGAAGCTTTCTTT.

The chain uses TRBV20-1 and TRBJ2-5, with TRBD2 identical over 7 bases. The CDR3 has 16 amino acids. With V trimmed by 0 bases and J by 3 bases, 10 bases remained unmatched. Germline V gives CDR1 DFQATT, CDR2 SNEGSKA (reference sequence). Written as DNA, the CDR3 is TGCAGTGCTAGAGATCCGCAAGGAAGCGGGAAAGAGACCCAGTACTTC. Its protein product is CSARDPQGSGKETQYF.

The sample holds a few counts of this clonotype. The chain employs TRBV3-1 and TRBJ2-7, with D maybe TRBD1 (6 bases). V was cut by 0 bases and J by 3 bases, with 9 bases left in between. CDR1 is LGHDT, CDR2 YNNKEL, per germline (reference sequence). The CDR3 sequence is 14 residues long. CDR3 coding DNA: TGTGCCAGCAGCCAAGATAAAGGGGGCTACGAGCAGTACTTC. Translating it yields CASSQDKGGYEQYF.

CDR3 sequence: CASSQPDRGNQPQHF. DNA for the CDR3: TGCGCCAGCAGCCAACCGGACAGGGGCAATCAGCCCCAGCATTTT. V is TRBV4-1 and J is TRBJ1-5; 8 bases agree with TRBD1. CDR1 and CDR2 from the germline V gene are MGHRA and YSYEKL. CDR3 size: 15 residues. V gave up 2 bases and J gave up 2 bases; unmatched junction bases: 2.

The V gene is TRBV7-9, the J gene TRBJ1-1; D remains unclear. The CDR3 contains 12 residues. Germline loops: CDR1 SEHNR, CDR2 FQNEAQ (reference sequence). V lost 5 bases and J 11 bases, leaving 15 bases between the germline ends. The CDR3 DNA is TGTGCCAGCAGCAGCCGACAAGGGTTGGCTTTCTTT. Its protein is CASSSRQGLAFF.

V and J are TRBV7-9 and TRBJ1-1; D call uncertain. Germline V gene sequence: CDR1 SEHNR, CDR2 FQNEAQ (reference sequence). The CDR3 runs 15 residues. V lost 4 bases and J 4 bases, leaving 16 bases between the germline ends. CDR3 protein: CASSYTAGRTTEAFF. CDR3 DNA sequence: TGTGCCAGCAGCTACACGGCGGGGAGGACCACTGAAGCTTTCTTT.

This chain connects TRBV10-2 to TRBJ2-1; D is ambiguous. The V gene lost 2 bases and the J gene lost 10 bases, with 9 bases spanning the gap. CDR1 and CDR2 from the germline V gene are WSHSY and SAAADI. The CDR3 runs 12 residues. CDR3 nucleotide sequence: TGCGCCAGCAGTGAGGCCCACCGGGAGCAGTTCTTC. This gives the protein CASSEAHREQFF.

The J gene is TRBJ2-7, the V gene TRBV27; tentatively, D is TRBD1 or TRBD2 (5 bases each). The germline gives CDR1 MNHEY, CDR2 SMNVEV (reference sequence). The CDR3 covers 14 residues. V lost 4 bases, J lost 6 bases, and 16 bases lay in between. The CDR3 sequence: CASSWGSNTGEQYF. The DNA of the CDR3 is TGTGCCAGCAGTTGGGGGTCTAACACGGGCGAGCAGTACTTC.

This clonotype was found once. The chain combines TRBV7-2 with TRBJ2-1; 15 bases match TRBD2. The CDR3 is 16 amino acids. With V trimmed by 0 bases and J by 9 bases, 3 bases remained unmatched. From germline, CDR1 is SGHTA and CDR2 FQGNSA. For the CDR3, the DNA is TGTGCCAGCAGCTTAGCTGGGACTAGCGGGGGGTTTGAGCAGTTCTTC. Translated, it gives CASSLAGTSGGFEQFF.

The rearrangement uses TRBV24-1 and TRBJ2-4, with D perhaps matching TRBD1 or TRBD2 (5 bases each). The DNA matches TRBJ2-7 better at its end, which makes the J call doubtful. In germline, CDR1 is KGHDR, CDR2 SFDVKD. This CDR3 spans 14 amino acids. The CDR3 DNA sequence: TGTGCCACCAGTGATGCACCCGGGGCGTCCGAGCAGTACTTC. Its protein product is CATSDAPGASEQYF.

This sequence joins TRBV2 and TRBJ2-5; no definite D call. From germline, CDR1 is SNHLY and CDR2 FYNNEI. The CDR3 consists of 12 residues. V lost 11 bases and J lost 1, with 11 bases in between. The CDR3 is CAQGTLQETQYF. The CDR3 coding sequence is TGTGCCCAAGGAACCCTCCAAGAGACCCAGTACTTC. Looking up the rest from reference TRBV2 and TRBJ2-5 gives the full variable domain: EPEVTQTPSHQVTQMGQEVILRCVPISNHLYFYWYRQILGQKVEFLVSFYNNEISEKSEIFDDQFSVERPDGSNFTLKIRSTKLEDSAMYFCAQGTLQETQYFGPGTRLLVL.